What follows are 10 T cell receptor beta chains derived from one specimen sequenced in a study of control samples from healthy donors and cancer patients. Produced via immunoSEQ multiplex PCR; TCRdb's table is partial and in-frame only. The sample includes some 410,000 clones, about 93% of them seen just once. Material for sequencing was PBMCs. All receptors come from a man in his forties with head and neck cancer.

CDR3 DNA: TGTGCCAGCAGTTACTTAGCGGGAGTGCAAGAGACCCAGTACTTC. It translates to CASSYLAGVQETQYF. The rearrangement links TRBV27 to TRBJ2-5; 9 bases are shared with TRBD2. This CDR3 region has 15 residues. From germline, CDR1 is MNHEY and CDR2 SMNVEV (reference sequence). After removal of 4 bases from V and 2 bases from J, the junction contained 5 bases not matched to a gene.

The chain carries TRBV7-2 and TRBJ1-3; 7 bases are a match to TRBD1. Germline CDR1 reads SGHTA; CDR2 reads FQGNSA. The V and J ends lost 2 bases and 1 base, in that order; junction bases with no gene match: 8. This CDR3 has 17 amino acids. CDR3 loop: CASSLKGAPISGNTIYF. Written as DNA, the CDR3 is TGTGCCAGCAGCTTAAAGGGGGCACCCATTTCTGGAAACACCATATATTTT.

The CDR3 DNA sequence: TGTGCCAGCAGTCCCGACTTCACTGAAGCTTTCTTT. It is translated as CASSPDFTEAFF. The J gene is TRBJ1-1, the V gene TRBV6-6; D ambiguous. Germline CDR1 reads MNHNY; CDR2 reads SVGAGI (reference sequence). The CDR3 sequence is 12 residues long. V was clipped by 5 bases and J by 4 bases, with 8 bases between them.

The CDR3 is CASSLRTSTGELFF. The CDR3 DNA reads TGTGCCAGCTCCCTAAGGACGAGCACCGGGGAGCTGTTTTTT. The chain uses TRBV6-6 and TRBJ2-2; D ambiguous. The CDR3 is 14 residues long. With 8 bases removed from V and 4 bases from J, the gap between germline ends came to 14 bases. The germline CDR1 and CDR2 sequences are MNHNY and SVGAGI (reference sequence).

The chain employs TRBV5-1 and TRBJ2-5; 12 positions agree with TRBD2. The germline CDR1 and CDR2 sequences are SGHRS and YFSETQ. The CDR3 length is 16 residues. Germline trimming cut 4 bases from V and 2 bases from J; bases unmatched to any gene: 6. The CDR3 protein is CASSPGLAGVQETQYF. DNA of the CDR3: TGCGCCAGCAGCCCGGGACTAGCGGGTGTACAAGAGACCCAGTACTTC.

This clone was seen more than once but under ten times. The CDR3 reads CASSARGGNTEAFF. The CDR3 DNA reads as TGTGCCAGCAGCGCCCGAGGGGGGAACACTGAAGCTTTCTTT. The chain couples TRBV11-2 to TRBJ1-1, with a possible D match to TRBD1 (6 bases). The CDR3 length is 14 residues. Germline V CDR1 and CDR2: SGHAT, FQNNGV. The V and J ends lost 5 bases and 1 base respectively, with 11 bases between them.

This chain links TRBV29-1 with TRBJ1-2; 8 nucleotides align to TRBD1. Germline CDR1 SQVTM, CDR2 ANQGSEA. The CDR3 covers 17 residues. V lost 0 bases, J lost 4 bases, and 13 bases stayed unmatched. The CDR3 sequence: CSVEDRLGTGGTYGYTF. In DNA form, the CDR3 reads TGCAGCGTTGAAGATCGTTTAGGGACAGGAGGTACCTATGGCTACACCTTC.

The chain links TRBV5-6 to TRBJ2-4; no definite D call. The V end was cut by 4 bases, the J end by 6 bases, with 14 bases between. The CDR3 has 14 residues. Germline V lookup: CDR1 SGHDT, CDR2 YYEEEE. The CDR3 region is CASSQWEDLNIQYF. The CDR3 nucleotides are TGTGCCAGCAGCCAATGGGAAGATTTAAACATTCAGTACTTC. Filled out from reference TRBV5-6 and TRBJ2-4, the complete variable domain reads DAGVTQSPTHLIKTRGQQVTLRCSPKSGHDTVSWYQQALGQGPQFIFQYYEEEERQRGNFPDRFSGHQFPNYSSELNVNALLLGDSALYLCASSQWEDLNIQYFGAGTRLSVL.

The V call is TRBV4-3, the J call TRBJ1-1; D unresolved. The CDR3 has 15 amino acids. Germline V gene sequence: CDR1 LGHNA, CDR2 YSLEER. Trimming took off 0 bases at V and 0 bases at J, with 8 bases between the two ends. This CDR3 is CASSQDGPVNTEAFF. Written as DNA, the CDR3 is TGCGCCAGCAGCCAAGATGGTCCGGTGAACACTGAAGCTTTCTTT.

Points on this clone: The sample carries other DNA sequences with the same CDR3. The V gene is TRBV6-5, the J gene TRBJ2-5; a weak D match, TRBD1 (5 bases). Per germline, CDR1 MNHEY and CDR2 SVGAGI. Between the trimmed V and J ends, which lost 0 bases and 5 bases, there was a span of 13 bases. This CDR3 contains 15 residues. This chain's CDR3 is CASSYSAGSGETQYF. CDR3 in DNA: TGTGCCAGCAGTTACTCTGCAGGGTCAGGGGAGACCCAGTACTTC.